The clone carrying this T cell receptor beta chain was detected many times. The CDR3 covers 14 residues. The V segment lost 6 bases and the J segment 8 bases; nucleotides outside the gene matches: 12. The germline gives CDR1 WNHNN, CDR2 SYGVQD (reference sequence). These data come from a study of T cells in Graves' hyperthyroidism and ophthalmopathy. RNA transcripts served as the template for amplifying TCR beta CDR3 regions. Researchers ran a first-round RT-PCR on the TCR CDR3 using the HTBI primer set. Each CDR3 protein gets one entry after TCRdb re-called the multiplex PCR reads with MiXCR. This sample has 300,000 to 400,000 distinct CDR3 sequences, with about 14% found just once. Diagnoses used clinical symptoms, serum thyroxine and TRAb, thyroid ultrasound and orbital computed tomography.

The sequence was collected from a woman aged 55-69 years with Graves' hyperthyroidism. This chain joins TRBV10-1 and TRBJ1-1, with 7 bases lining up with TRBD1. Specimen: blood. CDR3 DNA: TGCGCCAGCAGCTCCGGGACAGTGACTTCCGAAGCTTTCTTT. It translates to CASSSGTVTSEAFF.